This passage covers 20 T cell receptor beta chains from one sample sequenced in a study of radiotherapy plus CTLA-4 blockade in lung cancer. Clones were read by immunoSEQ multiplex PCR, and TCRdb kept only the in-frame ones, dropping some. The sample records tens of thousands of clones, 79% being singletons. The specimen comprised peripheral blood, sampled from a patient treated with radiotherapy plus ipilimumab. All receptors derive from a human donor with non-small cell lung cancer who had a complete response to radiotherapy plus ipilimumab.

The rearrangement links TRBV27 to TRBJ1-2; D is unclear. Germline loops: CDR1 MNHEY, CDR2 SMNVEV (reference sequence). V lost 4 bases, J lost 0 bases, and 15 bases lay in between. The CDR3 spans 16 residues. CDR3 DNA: TGTGCCAGCAGTTCACTGACACAAGGAGCTAACTATGGCTACACCTTC. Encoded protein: CASSSLTQGANYGYTF.

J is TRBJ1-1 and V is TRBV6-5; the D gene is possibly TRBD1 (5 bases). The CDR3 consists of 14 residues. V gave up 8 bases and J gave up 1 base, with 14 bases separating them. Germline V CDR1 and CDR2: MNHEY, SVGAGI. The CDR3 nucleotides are TGTGCCAGCTCCACCTGGGGGGGGAACACTGAAGCTTTCTTT. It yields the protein CASSTWGGNTEAFF.

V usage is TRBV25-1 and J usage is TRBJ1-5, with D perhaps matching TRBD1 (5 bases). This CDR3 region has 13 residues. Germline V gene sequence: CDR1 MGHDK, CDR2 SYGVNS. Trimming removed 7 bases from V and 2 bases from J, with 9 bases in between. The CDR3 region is CASKGGGNQPQHF. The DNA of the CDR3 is TGTGCCAGCAAGGGAGGGGGCAATCAGCCCCAGCATTTT.

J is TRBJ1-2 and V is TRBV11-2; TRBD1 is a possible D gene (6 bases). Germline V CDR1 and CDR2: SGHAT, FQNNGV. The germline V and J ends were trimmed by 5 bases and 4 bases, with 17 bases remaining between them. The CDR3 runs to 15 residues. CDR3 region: CASSPATLTGYGYTF. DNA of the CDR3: TGTGCCAGCAGCCCGGCTACCCTGACAGGCTATGGCTACACCTTC.

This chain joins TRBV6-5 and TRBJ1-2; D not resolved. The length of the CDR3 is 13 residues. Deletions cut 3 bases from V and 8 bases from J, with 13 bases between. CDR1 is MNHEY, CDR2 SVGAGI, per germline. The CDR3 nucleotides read TGTGCCAGCAGTTATTCCTTAGTTGGCGGCTACACCTTC. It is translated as CASSYSLVGGYTF.

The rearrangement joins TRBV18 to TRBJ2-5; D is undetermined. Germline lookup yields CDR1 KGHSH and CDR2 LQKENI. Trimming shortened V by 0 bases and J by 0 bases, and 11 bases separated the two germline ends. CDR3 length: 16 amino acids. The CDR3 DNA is TGTGCCAGCTCACCACCAAATAACCCGTACCAAGAGACCCAGTACTTC. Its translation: CASSPPNNPYQETQYF.

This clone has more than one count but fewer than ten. CDR3 sequence reads: CASSQEQGDGYTF. The DNA of the CDR3 is TGCGCCAGCAGCCAAGAACAGGGCGATGGCTACACCTTC. This chain joins TRBV4-3 and TRBJ1-2; a weak D match, TRBD1 (6 bases). CDR1 LGHNA and CDR2 YSLEER come from the germline V gene. The germline V and J ends were trimmed by 0 bases and 6 bases, with 8 bases remaining between them. The CDR3 loop spans 13 amino acids.

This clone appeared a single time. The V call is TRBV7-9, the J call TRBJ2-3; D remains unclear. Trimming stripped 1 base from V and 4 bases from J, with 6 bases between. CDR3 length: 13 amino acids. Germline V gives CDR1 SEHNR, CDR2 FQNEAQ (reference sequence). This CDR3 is CASSLGVADTQYF. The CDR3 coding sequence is TGTGCCAGCAGCTTAGGGGTTGCAGATACGCAGTATTTT.

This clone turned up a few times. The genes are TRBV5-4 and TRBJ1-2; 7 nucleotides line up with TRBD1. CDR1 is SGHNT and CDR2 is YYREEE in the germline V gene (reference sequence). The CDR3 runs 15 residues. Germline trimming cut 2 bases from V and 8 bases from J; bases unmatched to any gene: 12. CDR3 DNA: TGTGCCAGCAGCTTTAAGACAGGGTCCCAACGCGGCTACACCTTC. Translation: CASSFKTGSQRGYTF.

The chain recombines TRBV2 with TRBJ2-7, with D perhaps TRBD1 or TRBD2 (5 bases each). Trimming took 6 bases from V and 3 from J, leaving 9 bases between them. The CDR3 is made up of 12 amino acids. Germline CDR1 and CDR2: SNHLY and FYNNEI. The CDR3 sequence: CASRRDGYEQYF. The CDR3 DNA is TGTGCCAGCAGGAGGGACGGCTACGAGCAGTACTTC.

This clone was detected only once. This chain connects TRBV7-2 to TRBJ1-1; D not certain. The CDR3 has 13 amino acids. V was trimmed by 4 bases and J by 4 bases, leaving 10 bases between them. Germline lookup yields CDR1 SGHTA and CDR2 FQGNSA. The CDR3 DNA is TGTGCCAGCAGCTCGAGGGAGAGCACTGAAGCTTTCTTT. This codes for CASSSRESTEAFF.

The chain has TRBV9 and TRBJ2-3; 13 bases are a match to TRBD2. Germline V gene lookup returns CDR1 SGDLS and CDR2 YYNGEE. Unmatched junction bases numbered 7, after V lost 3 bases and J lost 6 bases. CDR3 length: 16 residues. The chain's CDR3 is CASSGPLAGGPDTQYF. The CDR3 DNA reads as TGTGCCAGCAGCGGACCACTAGCGGGAGGGCCGGATACGCAGTATTTT.

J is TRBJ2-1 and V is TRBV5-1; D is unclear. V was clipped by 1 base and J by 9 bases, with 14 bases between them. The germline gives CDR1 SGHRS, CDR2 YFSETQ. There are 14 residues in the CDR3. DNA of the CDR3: TGCGCCAGCAGCTTGCAGGCCCGTCCCGGTGAGCAGTTCTTC. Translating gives CASSLQARPGEQFF.

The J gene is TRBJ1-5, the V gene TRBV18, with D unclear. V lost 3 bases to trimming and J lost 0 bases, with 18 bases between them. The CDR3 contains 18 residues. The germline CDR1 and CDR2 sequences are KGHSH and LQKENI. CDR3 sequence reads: CASSPDRSRSYSNQPQHF. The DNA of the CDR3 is TGTGCCAGCTCACCGGACCGTTCGCGTTCTTATAGCAATCAGCCCCAGCATTTT.

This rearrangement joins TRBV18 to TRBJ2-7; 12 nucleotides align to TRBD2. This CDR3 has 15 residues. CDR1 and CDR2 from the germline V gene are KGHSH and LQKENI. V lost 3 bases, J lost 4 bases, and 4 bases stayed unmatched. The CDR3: CASSPGLAGIYEQYF. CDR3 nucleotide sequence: TGTGCCAGCTCACCCGGACTAGCGGGGATATACGAGCAGTACTTC.

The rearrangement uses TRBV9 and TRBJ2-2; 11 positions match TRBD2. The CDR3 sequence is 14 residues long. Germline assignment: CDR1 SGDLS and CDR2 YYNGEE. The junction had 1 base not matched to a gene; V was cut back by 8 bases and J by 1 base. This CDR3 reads CASGLAGNTGELFF. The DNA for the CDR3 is TGTGCCAGTGGACTAGCGGGGAACACCGGGGAGCTGTTTTTT. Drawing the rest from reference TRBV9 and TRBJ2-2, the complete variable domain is DSGVTQTPKHLITATGQRVTLRCSPRSGDLSVYWYQQSLDQGLQFLIQYYNGEERAKGNILERFSAQQFPDLHSELNLSSLELGDSALYFCASGLAGNTGELFFGEGSRLTVL.

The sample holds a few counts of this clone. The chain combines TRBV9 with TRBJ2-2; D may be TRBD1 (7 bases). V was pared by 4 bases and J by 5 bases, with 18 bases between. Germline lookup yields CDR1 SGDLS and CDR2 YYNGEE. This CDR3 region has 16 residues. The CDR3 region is CASSSGGHRGTGELFF. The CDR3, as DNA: TGTGCCAGCAGCTCAGGGGGGCACCGGGGGACCGGGGAGCTGTTTTTT.

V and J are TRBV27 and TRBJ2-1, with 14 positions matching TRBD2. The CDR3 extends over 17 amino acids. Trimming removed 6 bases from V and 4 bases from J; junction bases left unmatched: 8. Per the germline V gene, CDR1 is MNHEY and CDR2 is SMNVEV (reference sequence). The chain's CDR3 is CASRSTSGRAGYNEQFF. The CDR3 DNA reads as TGTGCCAGCAGATCGACTAGCGGGAGGGCTGGGTACAATGAGCAGTTCTTC.

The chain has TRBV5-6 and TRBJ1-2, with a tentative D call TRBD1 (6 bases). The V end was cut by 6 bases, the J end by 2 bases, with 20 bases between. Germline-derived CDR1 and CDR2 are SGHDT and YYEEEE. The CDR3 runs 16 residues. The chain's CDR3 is CASNGRGGPRNYGYTF. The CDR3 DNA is TGTGCCAGCAATGGACGAGGGGGGCCTAGAAACTATGGCTACACCTTC.

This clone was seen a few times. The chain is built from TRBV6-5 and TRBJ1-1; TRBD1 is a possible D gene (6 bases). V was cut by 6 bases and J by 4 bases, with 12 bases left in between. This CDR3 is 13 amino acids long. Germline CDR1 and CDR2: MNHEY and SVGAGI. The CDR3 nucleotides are TGTGCCAGCAGCTACAGGGAGGGCACTGAAGCTTTCTTT. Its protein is CASSYREGTEAFF.